This T cell receptor beta chain came from a study of shared clonotypes between healthy human individuals. General study results and limits: Generally, naive subsets (rather than memory subsets) showed larger estimated richness. Having only a few donors restricted how much genetic and exposure-history diversity was captured. Clonotypes shared by all four sorted-subset donors had higher generation probabilities than non-shared clonotypes.

Authors' processing steps: Filtering was not the same, since immunoSEQ gave junction-only sequences without quality scores. Libraries were prepared by immunoSEQ multiplex PCR; TCRdb keeps only in-frame clonotypes and omits some of them. V and J calls and clone size are those listed in that table; D and trimming were worked out from the DNA. The sample comprises millions of clones, over 90% of which are singletons, and about 0.39% rests with the top ten. Germline-derived CDR1 and CDR2 are LGHNT and FRNRAP. The CDR3 consists of 14 residues. The ends lost 4 bases at V and 2 bases at J; junction bases unmatched: 4. About this clone itself: The antigen is undetermined.

V is TRBV12-5 and J is TRBJ2-7; 8 bases are shared with TRBD1. Source material: naive CD4+ T cells from PBMCs. Subset here: CD45RA+ positively selected. The TCR was taken from a man aged 18 to 35 in good health. Some clones in this sample may be carry-over from other donors' samples. The CDR3 loop reads CASGSTGEPYEQYF. The CDR3 coding sequence is TGTGCTAGTGGTTCGACAGGGGAACCCTACGAGCAGTACTTC.